One and the same sample provided the 5 T cell receptor beta chains below, sequenced in a study of CDR3 diversity in severe acne. TCRdb re-called the PCR reads with MiXCR, one entry per CDR3 protein. The sample lists around 91,000 distinct CDR3 sequences; about 54% were seen once. The sequencing input was blood. The origin of the receptors is a male donor in good health, without acne.

This rearrangement joins TRBV20-1 to TRBJ2-7; 13 bases line up with TRBD2. Trimming removed 0 bases from V and 4 bases from J; junction bases left unmatched: 6. The germline CDR1 and CDR2 sequences are DFQATT and SNEGSKA (reference sequence). CDR3 size: 16 residues. Here the CDR3 DNA reads TGCAGTGCTAGAGATGGGACTAGCGGGGCCCAGTACGAGCAGTACTTC. Its translation is CSARDGTSGAQYEQYF.

The chain recombines TRBV29-1 with TRBJ1-1, with unresolved D. Germline V gene lookup returns CDR1 SQVTM and CDR2 ANQGSEA. The V end lost 6 bases, the J end lost 5 bases, and 22 bases lay between the germline ends. This CDR3 has 15 amino acids. The CDR3 nucleotides are TGCAGCGTAAGCACTGTAGGACGGGGTGGGACTGAAGCTTTCTTT. Translated, it gives CSVSTVGRGGTEAFF.

This chain joins TRBV7-9 and TRBJ1-1; D ambiguous. Germline V gene sequence: CDR1 SEHNR, CDR2 FQNEAQ (reference sequence). The CDR3 has 15 residues. The ends were cut back, 4 bases at V and 0 bases at J, with 12 bases in the middle. The CDR3 DNA is TGTGCCAGCAGCTCCCGGCCTCGGATGAACACTGAAGCTTTCTTT. This codes for CASSSRPRMNTEAFF.

This clonotype has ten or more counts. The genes are TRBV2 and TRBJ1-5; the D gene is possibly TRBD1 (6 bases). Germline V gene data show CDR1 as SNHLY and CDR2 as FYNNEI. The V and J ends lost 6 bases and 3 bases respectively, with 12 bases between them. This CDR3 region has 14 residues. CDR3 sequence: CASSPTGFNQPQHF. The CDR3 nucleotides read TGTGCCAGCAGCCCGACAGGCTTCAATCAGCCCCAGCATTTT.

This clonotype was counted a single time. The V and J genes are TRBV29-1 and TRBJ2-7; 9 nucleotides line up with TRBD2. V was pared by 6 bases and J by 9 bases, with 12 bases of the junction left unmatched. The CDR3 length is 13 residues. Germline V gene lookup returns CDR1 SQVTM and CDR2 ANQGSEA. In nucleotides, the CDR3 is TGCAGCGTAATTCCCGGCGGGAGGGTCGGGCAGTACTTC. This codes for CSVIPGGRVGQYF.